By proportion, the clone carrying this T cell receptor (beta chain) is medium-sized. Its matching antigen is unknown. As originally analysed: Built for papillary thyroid cancer, a distant-metastasis classifier drew on CDR3 differences across clinicopathological groups. With MiXCR, TCRdb reprocessed the PCR reads. These V and J calls originate from TCRdb's pipeline instead of the authors' own analysis. This table holds approximately 17,000 clones, 25% to 30% found once. Every patient underwent thyroid surgery untreated. These data come from a study of metastatic and nonmetastatic thyroid tumors. The wider study: Comparative analysis of repertoires was undertaken across blood and tumor or nodule tissue obtained from malignant and benign thyroid patients. Findings and caveats of the study: TCR beta diversity was reportedly significantly higher in malignant thyroid tumors than benign nodules, in blood and tumor.

Germline lookup yields CDR1 MDHEN and CDR2 SYDVKM. The V and J ends lost 7 bases and 7 bases respectively, with 11 bases between them. The CDR3 is 13 amino acids. The chain is built from TRBV28 and TRBJ1-6; no firm D call. The clonotype comes from a female donor with papillary thyroid cancer or a benign thyroid nodule (not recorded which). Some clones in this sample may be carry-over from other donors' samples. The sequencing input was adjacent normal tissue. CDR3 amino acids: CASTPFWNSPLHF. In DNA, the CDR3 is TGTGCCAGCACCCCCTTTTGGAATTCACCCCTCCACTTT.